These 11 T cell receptor beta chains were sequenced from one sample in a study of control samples from healthy donors and cancer patients. Profiled with immunoSEQ multiplex PCR; TCRdb holds only in-frame clones, not every one. The top ten hold about 1.6% of the sample, which has 150,000 to 200,000 clones, approximately 95% seen once. Sequencing was performed on blood. All receptors derive from a young man in good health.

This clone was detected a few times. This sample also contains other DNA sequences that code for the same CDR3. The chain is built from TRBV3-1 (or the pseudogene TRBV3-2) and TRBJ1-1; D call uncertain. Germline loops: CDR1 LGHDT, CDR2 YNNKEL (reference sequence). The CDR3 loop spans 13 amino acids. V was clipped by 1 base and J by 5 bases, with 8 bases between them. Written as DNA, the CDR3 is TGTGCCAGCAGCCAAGGGGGTGGGACTGAAGCTTTCTTT. It is translated as CASSQGGGTEAFF.

This chain joins TRBV5-6 and TRBJ1-6; D is uncertain. This CDR3 is built from 13 residues. With 5 bases removed from V and 0 bases from J, the gap between germline ends came to 3 bases. Germline CDR1 SGHDT, CDR2 YYEEEE. Here the CDR3 reads CASRSSYNSPLHF. The CDR3 DNA reads as TGTGCCAGCAGAAGCTCCTATAATTCACCCCTCCACTTT.

This sequence joins TRBV7-3 and TRBJ1-3, with a possible D match to TRBD1 (5 bases). CDR1 SGHTA and CDR2 FQGTGA come from the germline V gene. The V end lost 5 bases, the J end lost 7 bases, and 12 bases lay between the germline ends. The length of the CDR3 is 13 residues. The CDR3: CASSLGTGNTIYF. The CDR3 DNA reads TGTGCCAGCAGCCTCGGGACCGGGAACACCATATATTTT.

This chain connects TRBV18 to TRBJ1-6; perhaps TRBD1 as D (5 bases). The CDR3 is 15 amino acids. CDR1 is KGHSH and CDR2 is LQKENI in the germline V gene. Trimming pared 2 bases from V and 8 bases from J, leaving 13 bases between. In DNA form, the CDR3 reads TGTGCCAGCTCACCATGGGAGGGAGGGGATTCACCCCTCCACTTT. This gives the protein CASSPWEGGDSPLHF.

The chain carries TRBV18 and TRBJ2-1; the D call may be TRBD1 or TRBD2 (6 bases each). The germline V gene has CDR1 KGHSH and CDR2 LQKENI. V was clipped by 3 bases and J by 7 bases, with 16 bases between them. The CDR3 length is 15 residues. CDR3 loop: CASSPRSTGRNEQFF. The CDR3 DNA follows: TGTGCCAGCTCACCCCGGAGTACAGGGAGGAATGAGCAGTTCTTC.

V gene TRBV7-9 combines with J gene TRBJ1-1; D unclear. The CDR3 totals 15 residues. CDR1 SEHNR and CDR2 FQNEAQ come from the germline V gene (reference sequence). V shed 6 bases and J shed 0 bases, with 14 bases lying between them. This CDR3 reads CASSPNDLMNTEAFF. The CDR3 bases are TGTGCCAGCAGTCCAAACGACTTAATGAACACTGAAGCTTTCTTT.

The rearrangement links TRBV19 to TRBJ1-4; D call uncertain. This CDR3 contains 14 residues. The germline V gene has CDR1 LNHDA and CDR2 SQIVND (reference sequence). The V gene lost 6 bases and the J gene lost 0 bases, with 8 bases spanning the gap. CDR3 in DNA: TGTGCCAGTAGAGTTAAAGCAACTAATGAAAAACTGTTTTTT. Its translation is CASRVKATNEKLFF.

This clone was picked up one time. The chain is built from TRBV5-1 and TRBJ1-4; 7 bases line up with TRBD1. The CDR3 covers 15 residues. Germline CDR1 reads SGHRS; CDR2 reads YFSETQ. The trim removed 0 bases at V and 5 bases at J, leaving 4 bases unmatched. CDR3 amino acids: CASSLVGGQNEKLFF. CDR3 bases: TGCGCCAGCAGCTTGGTAGGGGGACAGAATGAAAAACTGTTTTTT. Filled out from reference TRBV5-1 and TRBJ1-4, the complete variable domain reads KAGVTQTPRYLIKTRGQQVTLSCSPISGHRSVSWYQQTPGQGLQFLFEYFSETQRNKGNFPGRFSGRQFSNSRSEMNVSTLELGDSALYLCASSLVGGQNEKLFFGSGTQLSVL.

Concerning this clone: Other nucleotide sequences in the sample specify the same CDR3. V is TRBV5-1 and J is TRBJ1-2; 9 nucleotides agree with TRBD1. V lost 0 bases and J lost 8; bases outside the gene matches: 5. Germline CDR1 is SGHRS and CDR2 is YFSETQ. The CDR3 has 14 amino acids. CDR3 bases: TGCGCCAGCAGCTTGGGGGACAGGGCGGGAGGCTACACCTTC. Its translation: CASSLGDRAGGYTF. Looking up the rest from reference TRBV5-1 and TRBJ1-2 gives the full variable domain: KAGVTQTPRYLIKTRGQQVTLSCSPISGHRSVSWYQQTPGQGLQFLFEYFSETQRNKGNFPGRFSGRQFSNSRSEMNVSTLELGDSALYLCASSLGDRAGGYTFGSGTRLTVV.

This chain uses TRBV9 with TRBJ1-1; no reliable D call. With 4 bases removed from V and 1 base from J, the gap between germline ends came to 11 bases. This CDR3 spans 14 amino acids. Germline V gene lookup returns CDR1 SGDLS and CDR2 YYNGEE. The CDR3 nucleotides read TGTGCCAGCAGCCGATCCGGCGGGAACACTGAAGCTTTCTTT. Its protein is CASSRSGGNTEAFF.

The rearrangement joins TRBV11-2 to TRBJ1-1, with 7 bases aligning to TRBD1. Trimming removed 4 bases from V and 4 bases from J; junction bases left unmatched: 6. This CDR3 has 14 residues. Germline V gene sequence: CDR1 SGHAT, CDR2 FQNNGV. The CDR3 reads CASSYSDRTTEAFF. In DNA form, the CDR3 reads TGTGCCAGCAGCTATTCGGACAGGACCACTGAAGCTTTCTTT. The entire variable domain, with the rest obtained from reference TRBV11-2 and TRBJ1-1, is as follows: EAGVAQSPRYKIIEKRQSVAFWCNPISGHATLYWYQQILGQGPKLLIQFQNNGVVDDSQLPKDRFSAERLKGVDSTLKIQPAKLEDSAVYLCASSYSDRTTEAFFGQGTRLTVV.